This section outlines one T cell receptor beta chain sequence together with its context. Germline CDR1 reads SQVTM; CDR2 reads ANQGSEA. This CDR3 has 12 amino acids. Trimming shortened V by 6 bases and J by 6 bases, and 14 bases separated the two germline ends. These data belong to a study of OX40 agonist ivuxolimab in advanced cancers. Study-wide background: Patients took ivuxolimab, an agonistic anti-OX40 (CD134) antibody.

Clones were read by immunoSEQ multiplex PCR, and TCRdb kept only the in-frame ones, dropping some. The sample has some 58,000 clones; about 88% are singletons. Material: CD4+ or CD8+ T cells sorted from blood, obtained in a trial of the OX40 agonist ivuxolimab. The source is an adult with an advanced solid tumor such as melanoma, head and neck, liver or kidney cancer. The gene calls are TRBV29-1 and TRBJ1-1; D unresolved. DNA for the CDR3: TGCAGCGTCGGGGTAAAGGGCGCTGAAGCTTTCTTT. Residues: CSVGVKGAEAFF.